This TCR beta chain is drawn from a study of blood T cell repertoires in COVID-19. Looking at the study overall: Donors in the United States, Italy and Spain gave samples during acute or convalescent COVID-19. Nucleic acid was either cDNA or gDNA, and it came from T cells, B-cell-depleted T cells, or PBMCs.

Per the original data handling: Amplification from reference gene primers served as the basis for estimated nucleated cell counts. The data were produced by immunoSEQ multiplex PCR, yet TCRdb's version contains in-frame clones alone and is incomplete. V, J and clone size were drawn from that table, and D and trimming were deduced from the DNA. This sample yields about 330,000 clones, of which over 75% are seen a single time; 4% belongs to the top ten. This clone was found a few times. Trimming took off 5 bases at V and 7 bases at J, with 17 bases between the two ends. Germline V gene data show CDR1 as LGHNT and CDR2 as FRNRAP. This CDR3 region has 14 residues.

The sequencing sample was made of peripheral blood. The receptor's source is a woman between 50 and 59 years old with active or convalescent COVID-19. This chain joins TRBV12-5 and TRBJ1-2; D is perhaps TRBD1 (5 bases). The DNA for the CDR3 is TGTGCTAGTGGTCCCGACAGCGATACCTCTGGCTACACCTTC. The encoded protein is CASGPDSDTSGYTF.